This is a list of T cell receptor beta chains from one sample in a study of OX40 agonist ivuxolimab in advanced cancers. Clones were read by immunoSEQ multiplex PCR, and TCRdb kept only the in-frame ones, dropping some. The data contain 90,000 to 120,000 clones, around 93% of them singletons. The material sequenced was CD4+ or CD8+ T cells sorted from blood, taken in a trial of the OX40 agonist ivuxolimab. These receptors were obtained from an adult with an advanced solid tumor such as melanoma, head and neck, liver or kidney cancer. Each CDR3 is given with its conserved first and last residue. A D gene is named only where the DNA matches it firmly. Only some rows state a clone size, as once, few, many or a class for expanded clones.

j_call d_call v_call clone_size cdr3_nt cdr3_aa
TRBJ1-1 TRBD1 TRBV4-2 . TGTGCCAGCAGCGGCCGACAGGGGAACACTGAAGCTTTCTTT CASSGRQGNTEAFF
TRBJ2-1 TRBD2 TRBV5-4 . TGTGCCAGCAGCTTGAAGACTAGCGGGAGGATTCTCAATGAGCAGTTCTTC CASSLKTSGRILNEQFF
TRBJ2-5 TRBD2 TRBV7-2 . TGTGCCAGCAGCTTTTCCTTACTAGCGGGACAAGAGACCCAGTACTTC CASSFSLLAGQETQYF
TRBJ2-3 TRBD2 TRBV7-7 . TGTGCTAGCAGCAAGGGGCTAGCGGGTTTCACAGATACGCAGTATTTT CASSKGLAGFTDTQYF
TRBJ2-7 TRBD1 TRBV28 . TGTGCCAGCAGTTTACATCGACAGGGGGCCGACGAGCAGTACTTC CASSLHRQGADEQYF
TRBJ2-1 TRBD2 TRBV7-2 . TGTGCCAGCAGCCCTAGACCCCGGGACTATCCTTACAATGAGCAGTTCTTC CASSPRPRDYPYNEQFF
TRBJ1-5 . TRBV12-5 once TGTGCTAGTGGCCCCTTTGGGGGCGGGGAGCCCCAGCATTTT CASGPFGGGEPQHF
TRBJ2-3 TRBD2 TRBV5-1 . TGCGCCAGCAGTCGGCTAGCGGGAGGAGATACGCAGTATTTT CASSRLAGGDTQYF
TRBJ1-1 . TRBV4-2 few TGTGCCAGCAGCCAAGACGGGACGCACACTGAAGCTTTCTTT CASSQDGTHTEAFF
TRBJ1-1 . TRBV18 . TGTGCCAGCTCACCACTCCTTGTCAGCGGCGAAGAGAACACTGAAGCTTTCTTT CASSPLLVSGEENTEAFF
TRBJ2-7 TRBD2 TRBV28 . TGTGCCAGCGGAATACCGGGACTAGCGGTGTCTAGGGACGAGCAGTACTTC CASGIPGLAVSRDEQYF
TRBJ2-2 . TRBV28 . TGTGCCAGTACCCGGGTGAACACCGGGGAGCTGTTTTTT CASTRVNTGELFF
TRBJ2-7 . TRBV6-6 . TGTGCCAGCAACGGAGGGGTCAGCGAGCAGTACTTC CASNGGVSEQYF
TRBJ1-1 . TRBV7-9 . TGTGCCAGCAGCTTAGGGGGGATGACTGAAGCTTTCTTT CASSLGGMTEAFF
TRBJ2-7 TRBD2 TRBV7-9 . TGTGCCAGCAGCTTTCGCGGGACTAGCGGGAGAAGTAGCGAGCAGTACTTC CASSFRGTSGRSSEQYF
TRBJ2-1 . TRBV11-1 . TGTGCCAGCAGCTTAGCTACGACTAGGAAGCAGTTCTTC CASSLATTRKQFF
TRBJ2-5 . TRBV7-5 . TGTGCCAGAAGCTTAGCGCTGGCAGGGGAGCTCCAAGAGACCCAGTACTTC CARSLALAGELQETQYF
TRBJ2-2 TRBD2 TRBV5-6 . TGTGCCAGCAGAACGGGAGGCTTCACCGGGGAGCTGTTTTTT CASRTGGFTGELFF
TRBJ2-7 . TRBV6-5 . TGTGCCAGCAGAATCCCTAGCAACCCCTACGAGCAGTACTTC CASRIPSNPYEQYF
TRBJ1-1 . TRBV6-4 few TGTGCCAGCAGTGATTATGCTGTACGAGGGCCCGTCCCTGAAGCTTTCTTT CASSDYAVRGPVPEAFF
TRBJ2-4 TRBD1 TRBV25-1 . TGTGCCAGCAGTGAACCCGGGACAGCAGACGGGAACATTCAGTACTTC CASSEPGTADGNIQYF
TRBJ2-1 TRBD2 TRBV5-1 once TGCGCCAGCAGTCCCCCACTAGCGGGGGCCTTCGACAATGAGCAGTTCTTC CASSPPLAGAFDNEQFF
TRBJ1-1 . TRBV5-1 once TGCGCCAGCAGCTTTGGTTCGAACACTGAAGCTTTCTTT CASSFGSNTEAFF
TRBJ1-2 TRBD1 TRBV5-1 . TGCGCCAGCAGCTGGGACAGGGTAGGATATGGCTACACCTTC CASSWDRVGYGYTF
TRBJ2-3 TRBD2 TRBV5-1 . TGCGCCAGCAACCCTAGCGGGACACAAGCTTCCACAGATACGCAGTATTTT CASNPSGTQASTDTQYF
TRBJ2-5 TRBD2 TRBV5-4 . TGTGCCAGCAGCGGGGGCCCCACAGCGGGAGGGTTAGAGACCCAGTACTTC CASSGGPTAGGLETQYF
TRBJ2-1 TRBD1 TRBV2 . TGTGCCACCGACCGGGACAGGAACAATGAGCAGTTCTTC CATDRDRNNEQFF
TRBJ2-2 . TRBV7-8 . TGTGCCAGCAGCCAGGGGGGGAGCTCCGGGGAGCTGTTTTTT CASSQGGSSGELFF
TRBJ1-2 . TRBV9 . TGTGCCAGCAGCGTTTCAGGGAATTTGGGCTACACCTTC CASSVSGNLGYTF
TRBJ2-2 . TRBV5-1 . TGCGCCAGCAGCTTGACAGCAGGGGAAGGCACCGGGGAGCTGTTTTTT CASSLTAGEGTGELFF
TRBJ2-7 TRBD1 TRBV7-6 once TGTGCCAGCAGCTTAATGGGTCAGGGGGCCAACTACGAGCAGTACTTC CASSLMGQGANYEQYF
TRBJ2-7 . TRBV5-6 few TGTGCCAGCAGCTTGTGGCTCTACGAGCAGTACTTC CASSLWLYEQYF
TRBJ2-7 . TRBV9 . TGTGCCAGCAGCGTAGCGGCTTCCACCTACGAGCAGTACTTC CASSVAASTYEQYF
TRBJ2-3 . TRBV7-3 . TGTGCCAGCAGCTTAACGTTTGACAGGTTTTCCACAGATACGCAGTATTTT CASSLTFDRFSTDTQYF
TRBJ2-1 . TRBV19 . TGTGCCAGTAGTATATCAGGGGCGGGTGAGCAGTTCTTC CASSISGAGEQFF